The 10 T cell receptor beta chains presented below share a single source sample, sequenced in a study of human T cells and chemical hapten exposure. TCRdb used MiXCR to reprocess the RACE reads, holding one entry per CDR3 protein. In the table there are approximately 320,000 distinct CDR3 sequences, 4.5% to 7% of which are singletons. Time point denoted: pre-sensitization, week 0. The treatment was: therapeutic diphenylcyclopropenone sensitization with weekly scalp DPC. Sequenced material: whole blood, taken in connection with sensitization to the hapten diphenylcyclopropenone (DPC). The receptor set was obtained from a woman between 18 and 30 years old with alopecia areata. Some clones in this sample may be carry-over from other donors' samples.

The CDR3 DNA sequence: TGTGCCAGCAGTTACGAGGCAGCGAAGGGAGCTTTCTTT. Its translation is CASSYEAAKGAFF. The rearrangement links TRBV6-2 or TRBV6-3 to TRBJ1-1; the D is unclear. Germline values: CDR1 MNHEY, CDR2 SVGEGT. The CDR3 is 13 amino acids. Deletions cut 2 bases from V and 10 bases from J, with 14 bases between.

This clonotype was recorded many times. The chain employs TRBV2 and TRBJ2-1, with D unclear. Deletions cut 3 bases from V and 4 bases from J, with 13 bases between. Germline V gene sequence: CDR1 SNHLY, CDR2 FYNNEI. The CDR3 is 15 amino acids. The CDR3 protein is CASSDRLDSYNEQFF. CDR3 DNA sequence: TGTGCCAGCAGTGATCGGCTAGACTCTTACAATGAGCAGTTCTTC.

At least ten counts were recorded for this clonotype. V usage is TRBV27 and J usage is TRBJ2-3, with 8 bases identical to TRBD2. The germline CDR1 and CDR2 sequences are MNHEY and SMNVEV (reference sequence). The CDR3 spans 14 residues. Germline trimming cut 5 bases from V and 0 bases from J; bases unmatched to any gene: 1. The CDR3: CASSRGGSTDTQYF. The CDR3 DNA reads TGTGCCAGCAGTCGGGGGGGAAGCACAGATACGCAGTATTTT.

This clonotype was recorded many times. This chain joins TRBV10-3 and TRBJ2-3, with D possibly TRBD1 on 5 matching bases. V gave up 3 bases and J gave up 2 bases, with 12 bases separating them. Germline CDR1 and CDR2: ENHRY and SYGVKD. The CDR3 is made up of 15 amino acids. The CDR3 nucleotides read TGTGCCATCAGTGAAGGGGTCGGAGTCACAGATACGCAGTATTTT. It codes for CAISEGVGVTDTQYF.

In its sample, this clonotype was seen a few times. This chain connects TRBV6-6 to TRBJ1-2; D remains unclear. The CDR3 has 14 residues. The V end was cut by 5 bases, the J end by 5 bases, with 15 bases between. From germline, CDR1 is MNHNY and CDR2 SVGAGI (reference sequence). The CDR3 region is CASSRAQHAYGYTF. The DNA of the CDR3 is TGTGCCAGCAGTAGGGCCCAGCACGCTTATGGCTACACCTTC.

This clonotype has ten or more counts. The chain carries TRBV5-1 and TRBJ1-1; 9 nucleotides line up with TRBD1. The CDR3 runs 18 residues. Germline V gene lookup returns CDR1 SGHRS and CDR2 YFSETQ. With V trimmed by 0 bases and J by 0 bases, 9 bases remained unmatched. CDR3: CASSLGWTGAAMNTEAFF. CDR3 bases: TGCGCCAGCAGCTTGGGATGGACAGGGGCGGCCATGAACACTGAAGCTTTCTTT.

V is TRBV7-2 and J is TRBJ2-3; D is perhaps TRBD2 (5 bases). This CDR3 has 14 amino acids. V was cut by 9 bases and J by 0 bases, with 13 bases left in between. The germline V gene has CDR1 SGHTA and CDR2 FQGNSA. The DNA of the CDR3 is TGTGCCAGTACTGCGGGTTTGAGCACAGATACGCAGTATTTT. This encodes CASTAGLSTDTQYF.

This clonotype was seen a handful of times. The V gene is TRBV5-1, the J gene TRBJ2-7; 8 nucleotides align to TRBD1. V lost 2 bases, J lost 0 bases, and 4 bases stayed unmatched. This CDR3 region has 15 residues. CDR1 and CDR2 from the germline V gene are SGHRS and YFSETQ. The CDR3 DNA follows: TGCGCCAGCAGCTTTGGGGGGACAGGCTCCTACGAGCAGTACTTC. It specifies CASSFGGTGSYEQYF.

The J gene is TRBJ1-1, the V gene TRBV6-5; D might be TRBD1 (5 bases). The CDR3 sequence is 13 residues long. V lost 6 bases and J 5 bases, leaving 13 bases between the germline ends. Germline values: CDR1 MNHEY, CDR2 SVGAGI. The CDR3 here is CASRFGGGTEAFF. Here the CDR3 DNA reads TGTGCCAGCAGATTCGGGGGAGGGACTGAAGCTTTCTTT.

There are a few counts of this clonotype. The chain recombines TRBV6-1 with TRBJ1-1; TRBD1 is a possible D gene (6 bases). The germline V gene has CDR1 MNHNS and CDR2 SASEGT. CDR3 length: 14 residues. V was cut by 6 bases and J by 0 bases, with 11 bases left in between. CDR3 sequence (DNA): TGTGCCAGCAGCACAGGGTTCATGAACACTGAAGCTTTCTTT. Translation gives CASSTGFMNTEAFF.